This T cell receptor (beta chain) is from a study of response to subunit inactivated influenza vaccine. TCRdb reprocessed the RT-PCR reads via MiXCR and lists one record per CDR3 protein. The table lists 500,000 to 550,000 distinct CDR3 sequences, under 25% of them singletons, with 2.8% in the top ten. V lost 3 bases to trimming and J lost 3 bases; unmatched junction nucleotides: 3. The germline V gene encodes CDR1 KGHSH and CDR2 LQKENI. This CDR3 spans 16 amino acids. This sample was also put to use in a study of T cells expressing NK-cell markers. That paper states: Libraries used 5'RACE template switching adding universal primer site and UMIs. CD8+ T cells in roughly six donors included dominant NKG2C+ clonotypes at 1.0-7.0%.

The input for sequencing was CD4+ T cells sorted from PBMCs, taken roughly 13 days after vaccination. The V gene is TRBV18, the J gene TRBJ2-6; 9 bases agree with TRBD1. The TCR sequence derives from a man aged 50-60 years who received an inactivated influenza vaccine. The CDR3 is CASSPRTGVGANVLTF. In DNA, the CDR3 is TGTGCCAGCTCACCCAGGACAGGGGTTGGGGCCAACGTCCTGACTTTC.